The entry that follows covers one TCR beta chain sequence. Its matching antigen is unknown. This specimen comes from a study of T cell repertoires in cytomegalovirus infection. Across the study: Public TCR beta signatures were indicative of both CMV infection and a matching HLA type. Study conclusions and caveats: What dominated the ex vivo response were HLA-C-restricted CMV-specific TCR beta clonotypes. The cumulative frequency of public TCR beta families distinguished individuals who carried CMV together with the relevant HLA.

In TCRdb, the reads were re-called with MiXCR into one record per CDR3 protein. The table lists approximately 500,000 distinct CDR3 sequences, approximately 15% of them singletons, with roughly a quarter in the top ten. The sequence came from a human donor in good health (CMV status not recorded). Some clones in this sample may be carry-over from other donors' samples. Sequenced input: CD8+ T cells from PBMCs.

The CDR3 sequence: CASSPDLSGYEQYF. The CDR3 DNA reads as TGTGCCAGCAGCCCCGATCTGAGTGGCTACGAGCAGTACTTC. This chain joins TRBV3-1 and TRBJ2-7; no reliable D call. Germline V gene sequence: CDR1 LGHDT, CDR2 YNNKEL (reference sequence). CDR3 length: 14 amino acids. V dropped 4 bases and J dropped 3 bases, with 13 bases sitting between them.